This T cell receptor (beta chain) was identified during a study of blood T cell repertoires in COVID-19. Study context: COVID-19 samples from acute and convalescent phases originated in the United States, Italy and Spain.

Clones were sequenced by immunoSEQ multiplex PCR, and TCRdb holds only the in-frame ones, with some missing. Of 120,000 or so clones listed, about 86% are singletons. The source is a woman aged 45-65 years with acute or convalescent COVID-19. Sequenced input: peripheral blood.

The CDR3 region is CASSSRQGSTDTQYF. In nucleotides, the CDR3 is TGTGCCAGCAGCTCGCGACAGGGTAGCACAGATACGCAGTATTTT. V gene TRBV21-1 combines with J gene TRBJ2-3; no check of the table's D call, TRBD1, against the DNA was made. TRBV21-1 is an annotated pseudogene. CDR3 length: 15 residues.